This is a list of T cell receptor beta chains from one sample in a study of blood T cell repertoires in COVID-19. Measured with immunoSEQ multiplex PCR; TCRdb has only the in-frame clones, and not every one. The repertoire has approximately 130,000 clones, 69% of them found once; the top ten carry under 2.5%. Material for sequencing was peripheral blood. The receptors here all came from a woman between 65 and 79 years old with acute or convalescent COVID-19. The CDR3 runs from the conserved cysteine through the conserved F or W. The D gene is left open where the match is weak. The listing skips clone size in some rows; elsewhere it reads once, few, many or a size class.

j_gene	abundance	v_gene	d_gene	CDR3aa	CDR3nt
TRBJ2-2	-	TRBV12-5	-	CASGLAGAGELFF	TGTGCTAGTGGTTTGGCAGGGGCCGGGGAGCTGTTTTTT
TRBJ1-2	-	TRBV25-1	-	CASRERAGPGYTF	TGTGCCAGCAGGGAGCGGGCGGGGCCGGGCTACACCTTC
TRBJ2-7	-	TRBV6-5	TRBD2	CASSHGLAGVPEQYF	TGTGCCAGCAGCCATGGACTAGCGGGAGTTCCCGAGCAGTACTTC
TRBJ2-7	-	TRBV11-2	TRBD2	CASTGLVGEQYF	TGTGCCAGCACGGGACTAGTGGGCGAGCAGTACTTC
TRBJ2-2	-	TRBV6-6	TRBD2	CASFPGGPYTGELFF	TGTGCCAGCTTCCCGGGGGGGCCTTACACCGGGGAGCTGTTTTTT
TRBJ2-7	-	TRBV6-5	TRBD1	CASSTDRGIEQYF	TGTGCCAGCAGTACGGACAGGGGGATTGAGCAGTACTTC
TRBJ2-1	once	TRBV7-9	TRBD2	CASSRQRLAGAQNEQFF	TGTGCCAGCAGCCGACAGAGACTAGCGGGGGCGCAAAATGAGCAGTTCTTC
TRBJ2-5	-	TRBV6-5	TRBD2	CASSLSGRETQYF	TGTGCCAGCAGTCTAAGCGGGAGAGAGACCCAGTACTTC
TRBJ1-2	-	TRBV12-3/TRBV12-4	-	CASAQGGGYTF	TGTGCCAGCGCCCAGGGCGGCGGCTACACCTTC
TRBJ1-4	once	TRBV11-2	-	CASSLRFGQLATNEKLFF	TGTGCCAGCAGCTTACGGTTCGGACAGCTTGCAACTAATGAAAAACTGTTTTTT
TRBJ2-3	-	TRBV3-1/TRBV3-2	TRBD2	CASSHLSGVSTDTQYF	TGTGCCAGCAGCCACCTTAGCGGGGTGAGCACAGATACGCAGTATTTT
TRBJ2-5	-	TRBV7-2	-	CASSSFSEWETQYF	TGTGCCAGCAGCTCCTTTAGCGAGTGGGAGACCCAGTACTTC
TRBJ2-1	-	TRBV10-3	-	CAISESPGARGYNEQFF	TGTGCCATCAGTGAGTCTCCGGGAGCTCGGGGATACAATGAGCAGTTCTTC
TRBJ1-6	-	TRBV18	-	CASSPGTGDSPLHF	TGTGCCAGCTCACCGGGGACGGGAGATTCACCCCTCCACTTT
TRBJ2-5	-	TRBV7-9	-	CASSLGLQGRETQYF	TGTGCCAGCAGCTTAGGGCTTCAGGGGCGAGAGACCCAGTACTTC
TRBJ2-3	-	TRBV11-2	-	CASSLLTQSSDTQYF	TGTGCCAGCAGCTTACTCACACAGAGCTCGGATACGCAGTATTTT
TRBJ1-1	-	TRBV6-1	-	CASSESFGGAFF	TGTGCCAGCAGTGAAAGCTTCGGTGGAGCTTTCTTT
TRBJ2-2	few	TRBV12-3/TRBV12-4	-	CASSWGGAGELFF	TGTGCCAGCAGCTGGGGGGGCGCCGGGGAGCTGTTTTTT
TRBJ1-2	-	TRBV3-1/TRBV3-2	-	CASSPIDSLNYGYTF	TGTGCCAGCAGCCCGATAGACAGCCTTAACTATGGCTACACCTTC
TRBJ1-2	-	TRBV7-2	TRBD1	CASSLGRQGNRGGYTF	TGTGCCAGCAGCTTAGGGAGACAGGGGAATAGAGGTGGCTACACCTTC
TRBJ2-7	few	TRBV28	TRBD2	CASSAPGLTNEQYF	TGTGCCAGCAGTGCCCCGGGACTAACTAACGAGCAGTACTTC
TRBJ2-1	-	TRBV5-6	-	CASSLGLASNEQFF	TGTGCCAGCAGCTTGGGGCTAGCCTCCAATGAGCAGTTCTTC
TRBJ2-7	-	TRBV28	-	CASSYRPSSSYEQYF	TGTGCCAGCAGTTACAGGCCCTCGAGCTCCTACGAGCAGTACTTC
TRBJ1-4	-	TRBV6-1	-	CASSDTQVGRGGKLFF	TGTGCCAGCAGTGACACCCAGGTGGGAAGGGGCGGAAAACTGTTTTTT
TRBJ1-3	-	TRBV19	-	CASNLARGNTIYF	TGTGCCAGCAACCTCGCGAGGGGAAACACCATATATTTT
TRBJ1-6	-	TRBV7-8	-	CASSNLDRNNSPLHF	TGTGCCAGCAGCAACCTGGACAGAAATAATTCACCCCTCCACTTT
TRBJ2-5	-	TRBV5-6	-	CASSSFREQETQYF	TGTGCCAGCAGCTCTTTCAGGGAACAAGAGACCCAGTACTTC
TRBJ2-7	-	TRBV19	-	CASSYSTGSYEQYF	TGTGCCAGTAGTTATTCGACAGGTTCCTACGAGCAGTACTTC
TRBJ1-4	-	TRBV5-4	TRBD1	CASSQGTGINEKLFF	TGTGCCAGCAGCCAGGGGACAGGGATTAATGAAAAACTGTTTTTT
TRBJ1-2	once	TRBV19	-	CASSMGGREGTF	TGTGCCAGTAGTATGGGCGGCAGGGAAGGAACCTTC
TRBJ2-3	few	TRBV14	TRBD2	CASSQGLAGVATQYF	TGTGCCAGCAGCCAAGGTCTAGCGGGAGTAGCTACGCAGTATTTT
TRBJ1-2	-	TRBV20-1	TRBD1	CSASILQGNGYTF	TGCAGTGCTAGTATCCTACAGGGGAATGGCTACACCTTC
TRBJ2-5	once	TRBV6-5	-	CASSGRGTGEETQYF	TGTGCCAGCAGCGGACGCGGTACGGGGGAAGAGACCCAGTACTTC
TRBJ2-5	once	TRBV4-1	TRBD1	CASSQAPGQGGTQYF	TGCGCCAGCAGCCAAGCCCCGGGACAGGGAGGGACCCAGTACTTC
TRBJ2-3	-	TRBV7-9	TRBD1	CASSPAAGGDTQYF	TGTGCCAGCAGCCCAGCGGCAGGGGGAGATACGCAGTATTTT
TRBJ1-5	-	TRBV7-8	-	CASSLMGGGNQPQHF	TGTGCCAGCAGCTTAATGGGAGGGGGCAATCAGCCCCAGCATTTT
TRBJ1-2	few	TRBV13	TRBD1	CASSFRQGEHGYTF	TGTGCCAGCAGCTTCAGACAGGGAGAACATGGCTACACCTTC